The source of this TCR beta chain is a study of somatic mutations in cytotoxic T cells in rheumatoid arthritis. CDR3 length: 13 amino acids. Germline V lookup: CDR1 MNHEY, CDR2 SMNVEV (reference sequence). V was pared by 5 bases and J by 4 bases, with 11 bases between. Positive magnetic bead selection separated CD4+ and CD8+ cells, and flow cytometry confirmed purity. Regarding this clone: The target antigen is unknown.

General study points: Over 20% of CD8+ cells belonged to the largest CD8+ clone in about an eighth of the 65 patients.

The method was immunoSEQ multiplex PCR; TCRdb's version includes in-frame clones alone and lacks a portion of them. The table records about 25,000 clones, less than 85% of them present only once. Sequencing used CD8+ T cells sorted from blood. The chain recombines TRBV27 with TRBJ2-5; perhaps D is TRBD1 or TRBD2 (5 bases each). This clonotype was sampled from a young woman in good health. CDR3 loop: CASSRVGGETQYF. The CDR3 nucleotides read TGTGCCAGCAGTCGAGTTGGGGGAGAGACCCAGTACTTC.